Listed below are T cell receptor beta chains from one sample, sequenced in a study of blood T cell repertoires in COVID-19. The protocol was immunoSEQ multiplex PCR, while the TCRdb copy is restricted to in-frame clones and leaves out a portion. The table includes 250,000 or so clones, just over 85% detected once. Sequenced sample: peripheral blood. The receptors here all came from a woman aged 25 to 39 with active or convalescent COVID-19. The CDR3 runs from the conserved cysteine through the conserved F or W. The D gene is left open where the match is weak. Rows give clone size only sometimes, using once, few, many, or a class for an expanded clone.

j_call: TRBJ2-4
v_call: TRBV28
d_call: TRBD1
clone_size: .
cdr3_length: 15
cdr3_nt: TGTGCCAGCAGTTTATCCGGGGGACAGGCGGGCATTCAGTACTTC
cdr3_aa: CASSLSGGQAGIQYF

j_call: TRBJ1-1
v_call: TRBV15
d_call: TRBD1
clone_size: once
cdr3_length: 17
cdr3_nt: TGTGCCACCAGCCGCCCCCGCGGGACAGGGAAGAACACTGAAGCTTTCTTT
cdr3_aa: CATSRPRGTGKNTEAFF

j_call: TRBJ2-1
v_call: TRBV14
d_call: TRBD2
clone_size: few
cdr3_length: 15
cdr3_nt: TGTGCCAGCAGCCGCCCCGCCGGGACTAGCAATGAGCAGTTCTTC
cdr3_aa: CASSRPAGTSNEQFF

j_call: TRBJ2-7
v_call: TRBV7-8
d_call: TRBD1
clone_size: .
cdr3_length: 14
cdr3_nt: TGTGCCAGCAGCCGAGGACAGGTAGCGAACGAGCAGTACTTC
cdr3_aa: CASSRGQVANEQYF

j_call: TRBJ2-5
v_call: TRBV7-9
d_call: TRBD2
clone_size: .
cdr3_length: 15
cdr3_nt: TGTGCCAGCAGTTCGACTAGCGGGGGGGTAGAGACCCAGTACTTC
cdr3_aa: CASSSTSGGVETQYF

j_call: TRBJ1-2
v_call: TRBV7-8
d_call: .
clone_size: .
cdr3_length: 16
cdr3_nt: TGTGCCAGCAGCTTAGCGCTGGGCAGCATTAACTATGGCTACACCTTC
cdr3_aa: CASSLALGSINYGYTF

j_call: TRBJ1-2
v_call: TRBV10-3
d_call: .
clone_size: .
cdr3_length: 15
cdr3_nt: TGTGCCATCAGTGGGAACAGAAAATCAAACTATGGCTACACCTTC
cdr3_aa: CAISGNRKSNYGYTF

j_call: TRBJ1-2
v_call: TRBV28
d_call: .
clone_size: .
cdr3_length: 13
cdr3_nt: TGTGCCAGCAGTGTCGACAGGAGCTATGGCTACACCTTC
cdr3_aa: CASSVDRSYGYTF

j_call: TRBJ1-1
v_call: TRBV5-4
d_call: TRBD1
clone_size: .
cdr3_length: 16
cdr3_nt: TGTGCCAGCAGCTTGGCGCAGGGGGCAGGGGGCACTGAAGCTTTCTTT
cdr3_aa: CASSLAQGAGGTEAFF

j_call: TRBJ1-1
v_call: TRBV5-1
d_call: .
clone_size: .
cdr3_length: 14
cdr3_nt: TGCGCCAGCAGCTTGGGTTCCGGGGGCACTGAAGCTTTCTTT
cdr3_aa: CASSLGSGGTEAFF

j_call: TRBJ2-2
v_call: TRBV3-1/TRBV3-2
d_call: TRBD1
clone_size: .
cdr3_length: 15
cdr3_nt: TGTGCCAGCAGCCAAGCCGGGACAGTCACCGGGGAGCTGTTTTTT
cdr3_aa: CASSQAGTVTGELFF

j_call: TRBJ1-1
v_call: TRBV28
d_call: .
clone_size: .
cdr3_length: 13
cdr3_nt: TGTGCCAGCAGTTTCGGGGGGCGCACTGAAGCTTTCTTT
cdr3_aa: CASSFGGRTEAFF

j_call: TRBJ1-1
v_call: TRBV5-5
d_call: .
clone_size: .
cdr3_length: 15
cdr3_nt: TGTGCCAGCAGCTTGGCCCTGGGGCGGAACACTGAAGCTTTCTTT
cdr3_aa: CASSLALGRNTEAFF

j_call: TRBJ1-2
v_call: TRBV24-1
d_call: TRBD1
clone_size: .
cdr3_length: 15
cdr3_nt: TGTGCCACCAGTGATCGCGGACAGGGAGGCTATGGCTACACCTTC
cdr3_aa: CATSDRGQGGYGYTF

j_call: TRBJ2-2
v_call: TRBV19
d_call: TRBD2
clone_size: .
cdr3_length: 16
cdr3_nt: TGTGCCAGTAGGACTAGCGGGGGGACGGGGACCGGGGAGCTGTTTTTT
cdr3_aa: CASRTSGGTGTGELFF